This TCR beta chain was identified in a study of tumor-infiltrating lymphocytes in primary liver carcinoma (dated by TCRdb to 2016 to 2017). Study-level background: Of the five patients, three men and two women aged 30 to 69 years, four had hepatocellular carcinoma and one had combined HCC and intrahepatic cholangiocarcinoma. The tumors of the five patients were staged as T1-T3 N0M0, with maximum diameters ranging from about 4.2 to 11 cm. Roughly 3.5 to 7.13 million productive TCRbeta reads were obtained per sample, and no significant difference in read depth was found between tissue types. For each liver tumor, the study sampled five regions along with adjacent normal tissue and blood, and applied TCRbeta repertoire sequencing, expression microarrays and whole-exome sequencing. TCRbeta repertoire sequencing covered 35 specimens from 5 patients: about 25 tumor regions, 5 adjacent noncancerous liver tissues and 5 peripheral blood samples. Agilent mRNA microarray profiling was performed on the approximately 26 tumor region samples to relate TCRbeta repertoire diversity to the local molecular phenotype. Repertoires from technical replicates were highly reproducible, with mean shared-clone rates roughly 0.86 and correlation coefficients above 0.95. Overall study outcomes, separate from this receptor: Only about 7.5-25% of top clones were present in all five regions of a tumor, suggesting spatial heterogeneity of tumor-infiltrating T cells. With just five or six patients in the study, the authors point out that the findings should be validated in a larger study. Repertoire overlap was found to be higher between tumor regions (mean around 36%) than between tumor-adjacent (17%) or tumor-blood (around 14%) pairs, consistent with antigen-driven expansion. Since the samples were bulk and unsorted, there was no way to compare CD4+ and CD8+ T cell repertoires. Only the TCR beta chain was sequenced, so true repertoire diversity is likely underestimated because unpaired alpha chains were not captured. A significantly larger repertoire fraction was made up by the top 250 clones in tumors than in blood (p = 0.039).

TCRbeta-specific cDNA was reverse-transcribed from about 0.45 ug total RNA using a constant-region primer and ProtoScript II reverse transcriptase. Three nested multiplex PCR rounds, following a slightly modified ARM-PCR procedure, were used to build the TCRbeta libraries. The first two PCR rounds used multiplex TRBV1-TRBV30 forward primers with a Cbeta reverse primer, each for approximately 11 cycles. A final 25-cycle PCR with Deep VentR polymerase added sample barcodes and Illumina adapters. Before sequencing, amplicons of 200-500 bp were purified from gel using a QIAquick gel extraction kit. TCRbeta amplicons were sequenced on an Illumina HiSeq 2500 with 250-bp paired-end reads. Per the source publication's procedure: Reads were quality-trimmed with Trimmomatic v0.33, and paired reads were merged with FLASH v1.2.11 to recover full CDR3 sequences. V, D and J germline segments were assigned to the rearranged TCRbeta sequences by MiGEC v1.2.1b. Clonotype statistics and Shannon-Wiener diversity indices were calculated with VDJtools v1.0.0. Except for diversity analysis, only each sample's 250 most abundant clonotypes were used in subsequent analyses to reduce sampling bias. Clones were called with MiXCR by TCRdb after fastp trimmed the public reads at Q25, and only in-frame beta chains were retained. Every entry covers one CDR3 protein and lists the most common genes and DNA from its rows. The V and J calls were determined by TCRdb, not by the authors. A total of roughly 91,000 distinct CDR3 sequences appear in this sample, more than 65% of them only once. The top ten hold around 8.8% of the sample.

Measured from the cysteine to the phenylalanine, the CDR3 is 15 residues long. The kept DNA is CDR3 alone, 45 bases in frame from the first base. Unmatched junction bases come to 9, with V trimmed by 5 bases and J by 3 bases. Looking up the germline V gene yields CDR1 SQVTM and CDR2 ANQGSEA. On this clonotype: Its antigen target is currently unknown. No per-base quality is available; no much larger clone lies one base away.

Total RNA and DNA were co-extracted without cell sorting from approximately 22-30 mg of bulk tissue using the AllPrep DNA/RNA mini kit. Roughly five patients with histopathologically diagnosed primary liver carcinoma underwent surgical resection in China between 2015 and 2016. Patients had chronic HBV infection and were treatment-naive at sampling. Each tumor was sampled at five spatially separated regions: the superior, inferior, left-lateral and right-lateral poles and the tumor centre. Histology showed that every tumor sample contained more than 75% viable tumor cells. Each fresh piece of tumor and adjacent tissue was cut in two, with one half stored in RNAlater at -80 degrees C and the other half sent for histology.

The chain is assembled from TRBV29-1 and TRBJ1-2; 10 nucleotides in the junction match TRBD1. Sequenced sample: liver tumor tissue from sampling region 5. This specimen's cell subset or site label, interpreted: tumor region T5, tumor centre. This clonotype was obtained from an older woman with primary liver carcinoma and hepatitis B virus infection. The nucleotides read TGCAGCGTTCGACAGGGGGCGCGGATGGACTATGGCTACACCTTC. Translation gives CSVRQGARMDYGYTF.